Below, 14 T cell receptor beta chains from the same sample are listed, as sequenced in a study of T cells in Graves' hyperthyroidism and ophthalmopathy. Researchers amplified the TCR beta CDR3 regions from RNA transcripts. TCR CDR3 regions were first amplified by RT-PCR with HTBI primers. Each CDR3 protein gets one entry after TCRdb re-called the multiplex PCR reads with MiXCR. The table shows 250,000 to 400,000 distinct CDR3 sequences, with roughly 15% occurring only once. Sequencing input: blood. These receptors were taken from a woman aged 40 to 50 with Graves' ophthalmopathy.

This clonotype was seen more than once but under ten times. The chain joins TRBV13 to TRBJ2-4; 8 nucleotides match TRBD2. The CDR3 sequence is 18 residues long. Germline V gene data show CDR1 as PRHDT and CDR2 as FYEKMQ (reference sequence). The ends lost 5 bases at V and 0 bases at J; junction bases unmatched: 12. The DNA of the CDR3 is TGTGCCAGCAGCGCCCGTGCGGTAGCGGGACAAGCCAAAAACATTCAGTACTTC. Amino acid sequence: CASSARAVAGQAKNIQYF.

The V gene is TRBV4-1, the J gene TRBJ1-6, with 7 bases aligning to TRBD1. Germline CDR1 and CDR2: MGHRA and YSYEKL. V gave up 5 bases and J gave up 8 bases; unmatched junction bases: 9. This CDR3 comprises 15 residues. CDR3 nucleotides: TGCGCCAGCAGCGAAGGTTGGGACAGTTATTCACCCCTCCACTTT. It yields the protein CASSEGWDSYSPLHF.

This clonotype has only a few counts. The CDR3 DNA follows: TGTGCCAGCAGACGGGACAGCGGTTCTGGAAACACCATATATTTT. It is translated as CASRRDSGSGNTIYF. This chain links TRBV5-4 with TRBJ1-3, with 7 bases fitting TRBD1. This CDR3 contains 15 residues. Trimming took 5 bases from V and 1 from J; bases not matched to a gene: 6. Per germline, CDR1 SGHNT and CDR2 YYREEE (reference sequence).

This clonotype was seen only a few times. This chain uses TRBV19 with TRBJ1-2, with 12 bases fitting TRBD1. Germline V CDR1 and CDR2: LNHDA, SQIVND (reference sequence). The CDR3 contains 16 residues. V gave up 8 bases and J gave up 8 bases; unmatched junction bases: 15. The CDR3 DNA reads TGTGCCAGTCTGAACCACCGGGACAGGGGGCGACGAGGCTACACCTTC. Translated, it gives CASLNHRDRGRRGYTF.

This clonotype was recorded a few times. The final CDR3 position lacks the conserved phenylalanine or tryptophan, pointing to a likely read error. The chain joins TRBV12-3 or TRBV12-4 to TRBJ1-1; the D gene is possibly TRBD1 (5 bases). This CDR3 spans 16 amino acids. Trimming pared 6 bases from V and 0 bases from J, leaving 17 bases between. CDR3 amino acids: CASRLGTPGVNTEAFL. In DNA form, the CDR3 reads TGTGCCAGCAGACTGGGGACCCCCGGGGTGAACACTGAAGCTTTCCTT.

This chain links TRBV10-2 with TRBJ1-5; tentatively, D is TRBD1 (6 bases). Germline CDR1 is WSHSY and CDR2 is SAAADI. The V end lost 8 bases, the J end lost 6 bases, and 17 bases lay between the germline ends. The CDR3 runs to 14 residues. Written as DNA, the CDR3 is TGCGCCAGCTCCCCATGGGAGGGGGGTCAGCCCCAGCATTTT. It codes for CASSPWEGGQPQHF.

This chain connects TRBV10-3 to TRBJ2-7; possibly TRBD2 for D (5 bases). V lost 4 bases and J 4 bases, leaving 20 bases between the germline ends. This CDR3 has 16 amino acids. The germline V gene has CDR1 ENHRY and CDR2 SYGVKD. The CDR3 DNA follows: TGTGCCATCAGTGCCCCTGCCCGGGCCTCGGGGTACGAGCAGTACTTC. This codes for CAISAPARASGYEQYF.

Notes on this clonotype: A read error may account for a junction end that differs from germline. The CDR3 protein is CASSQIKGQGPSDF. The CDR3 bases are TGTGCCAGCAGCCAAATTAAGGGACAGGGCCCCTCCGACTTC. The chain links TRBV9 to TRBJ2-5; 9 bases agree with TRBD1. Germline V gene data show CDR1 as SGDLS and CDR2 as YYNGEE. The CDR3 length is 14 residues.

This clonotype was seen many times. This chain joins TRBV2 and TRBJ1-4, with 10 bases identical to TRBD1. J gave up 6 bases and V 4 bases, and 8 bases lay outside the gene matches. Germline V gene data show CDR1 as SNHLY and CDR2 as FYNNEI. This CDR3 region has 16 residues. The CDR3 spells CASSGRDRGSDEKLFF. In DNA, the CDR3 is TGTGCCAGCAGTGGCCGGGACAGGGGAAGCGATGAAAAACTGTTTTTT. The entire variable domain, with the rest obtained from reference TRBV2 and TRBJ1-4, is as follows: EPEVTQTPSHQVTQMGQEVILRCVPISNHLYFYWYRQILGQKVEFLVSFYNNEISEKSEIFDDQFSVERPDGSNFTLKIRSTKLEDSAMYFCASSGRDRGSDEKLFFGSGTQLSVL.

On this clonotype itself: The junction departs from germline at one end; a sequencing error may be responsible. The chain recombines TRBV28 with TRBJ2-5, with D tentatively TRBD1 (5 bases). The CDR3 runs 12 residues. Germline V CDR1 and CDR2: MDHEN, SYDVKM. Here the CDR3 reads CASSLGRNLANF. The CDR3 DNA follows: TGTGCCAGCAGCCTGGGGCGAAACCTCGCGAACTTC.

This clonotype has at least ten counts. The chain uses TRBV12-3 or TRBV12-4 and TRBJ2-2, with 7 bases fitting TRBD2. V lost 7 bases, J lost 5 bases, and 4 bases stayed unmatched. CDR3 size: 13 residues. CDR3 residues: CASTPGGTGELFF. The CDR3 nucleotides read TGTGCCAGCACCCCCGGGGGGACCGGGGAGCTGTTTTTT.

In its sample, this clonotype was seen many times. The V gene is TRBV6-4, the J gene TRBJ1-5; 8 bases fit TRBD1. Germline values: CDR1 MRHNA, CDR2 SNTAGT. V was clipped by 4 bases and J by 6 bases; unmatched bases: 5. The CDR3 contains 14 residues. DNA of the CDR3: TGTGCCAGCAGTGGACAGGGGACGGGTCAGCCCCAGCATTTT. It is translated as CASSGQGTGQPQHF.

This chain uses TRBV7-2 with TRBJ1-6; TRBD1 matches 8 bases. The CDR3 is 14 amino acids. CDR1 and CDR2 (germline): SGHTA, FQGNSA. The V segment lost 6 bases and the J segment 9 bases; nucleotides outside the gene matches: 7. In DNA, the CDR3 is TGTGCCAGCAGACCTAATGACAGGGGTTCACCCCTCCACTTT. This codes for CASRPNDRGSPLHF.

The chain joins TRBV5-4 to TRBJ1-6, with a tentative D call TRBD1 (6 bases). This CDR3 spans 16 amino acids. The germline V gene encodes CDR1 SGHNT and CDR2 YYREEE (reference sequence). V lost 4 bases and J 9 bases, leaving 20 bases between the germline ends. The CDR3 region is CASSRRAGGLRSPLHF. DNA for the CDR3: TGTGCCAGCAGCCGGCGAGCCGGGGGGCTACGTTCACCCCTCCACTTT.